A single sample gave rise to the 31 T cell receptor beta chains below, sequenced in a study of CD8+ T cells in alopecia areata. Extraction of RNA preceded its reverse transcription into cDNA, which served as the sequencing template. Profiling relied on immunoSEQ multiplex PCR, and the TCRdb table lists in-frame clones only, not all of them. The data show 110,000 to 150,000 clones, with 40% to 65% seen just once and less than 1% held by the top ten. The sequencing here drew on CD4+ T cells sorted from blood, taken at week 0. The receptors shown here come from a human donor with alopecia areata.

The V call is TRBV28, the J call TRBJ1-2; 8 positions match TRBD1. Germline V gene sequence: CDR1 MDHEN, CDR2 SYDVKM. There are 15 residues in the CDR3. V was clipped by 6 bases and J by 8 bases; unmatched bases: 14. CDR3 in DNA: TGTGCCAGCAGGGTCCAACCGGACAGGGAAGGAGGCTACACCTTC. It yields the protein CASRVQPDREGGYTF.

V is TRBV7-9 and J is TRBJ2-1, with 10 positions matching TRBD2. CDR1 is SEHNR, CDR2 FQNEAQ, per germline (reference sequence). The V segment lost 2 bases and the J segment 8 bases; nucleotides outside the gene matches: 6. CDR3 length: 15 amino acids. The DNA for the CDR3 is TGTGCCAGCAGCTTATTGGCTAGCGGGAGCTATGAGCAGTTCTTC. This codes for CASSLLASGSYEQFF.

This rearrangement joins TRBV4-1 to TRBJ1-5, with D maybe TRBD1 (6 bases). V was clipped by 1 base and J by 2 bases, with 12 bases between them. Germline assignment: CDR1 MGHRA and CDR2 YSYEKL. CDR3 length equals 16 residues. This CDR3 reads CASSQGRDNGNQPQHF. DNA of the CDR3: TGCGCCAGCAGCCAAGGGCGGGACAATGGCAATCAGCCCCAGCATTTT.

Only one count was recorded for this clone. The genes are TRBV14 and TRBJ1-2, with 8 bases aligning to TRBD1. This CDR3 region has 15 residues. Germline V gene data show CDR1 as SGHDN and CDR2 as FVKESK. V trimming: 1 base; J trimming: 7 bases; junction bases outside the gene matches: 8. CDR3: CASSQVDRGIGGYTF. For the CDR3, the DNA is TGTGCCAGCAGCCAAGTTGACAGGGGAATCGGTGGCTACACCTTC.

V is TRBV10-3 and J is TRBJ1-2, with D possibly matching TRBD1 (5 bases). CDR1 is ENHRY, CDR2 SYGVKD, per germline. CDR3 length: 12 amino acids. Deletions cut 4 bases from V and 6 bases from J, with 9 bases between. CDR3 protein: CAISVRGDGYTF. The CDR3 bases are TGTGCCATCAGTGTGAGGGGTGATGGCTACACCTTC.

This chain uses TRBV29-1 with TRBJ1-5; possible D gene TRBD1, 5 bases. The germline gives CDR1 SQVTM, CDR2 ANQGSEA. V shed 7 bases and J shed 7 bases, with 17 bases lying between them. The CDR3 totals 13 residues. The CDR3 DNA is TGCAGCGCAGGGCCAGCATTAGGGCAGCCCCAGCATTTT. Its translation: CSAGPALGQPQHF.

This clone has only a few counts. This chain joins TRBV7-2 and TRBJ2-3; tentative D call: TRBD2 (7 bases). Trimming shortened V by 7 bases and J by 4 bases, and 18 bases separated the two germline ends. The CDR3 sequence is 15 residues long. CDR1 and CDR2 from the germline V gene are SGHTA and FQGNSA. The CDR3 loop reads CASTLGGARSDTQYF. DNA of the CDR3: TGTGCCAGCACCCTGGGGGGGGCCCGGTCAGATACGCAGTATTTT.

The rearrangement joins TRBV30 to TRBJ2-2; D is uncertain. The V and J ends lost 1 base and 5 bases respectively, with 2 bases between them. The germline gives CDR1 GTSNPN, CDR2 SVGIG (reference sequence). The CDR3 consists of 11 residues. CDR3 residues: CAWSGTGELFF. The CDR3 DNA reads as TGTGCCTGGAGTGGGACCGGGGAGCTGTTTTTT.

Worth noting for this clone: One end of the junction is discordant with germline, which a read error may explain. The rearrangement links TRBV30 to TRBJ1-1, with D possibly matching TRBD1 (6 bases). The length of the CDR3 is 12 residues. In germline, CDR1 is GTSNPN, CDR2 SVGIG (reference sequence). In nucleotides, the CDR3 is TGTGCCTGGAGTGTACGTGCGACAGGCTTTCTTTTT. It codes for CAWSVRATGFLF.

The chain has TRBV4-2 and TRBJ1-2, with D uncertain. The CDR3 is made up of 16 amino acids. With 0 bases removed from V and 5 bases from J, the gap between germline ends came to 16 bases. CDR1 is LGHNA, CDR2 YNFKEQ, per germline. CDR3 region: CASSQEVGRTGYGYTF. CDR3 nucleotides: TGTGCCAGCAGCCAAGAAGTTGGGAGAACTGGGTATGGCTACACCTTC.

This clone was counted a few times. The genes are TRBV5-1 and TRBJ2-1, with 10 bases lining up with TRBD2. J was trimmed by 6 bases and V by 7 bases; bases with no gene match: 4. The V gene's germline CDR1 is SGHRS and CDR2 YFSETQ. This CDR3 is built from 13 residues. The CDR3 DNA reads as TGCGCCAGCGGAATAGCGGGAGGCAATGAGCAGTTCTTC. As protein: CASGIAGGNEQFF. Full variable domain (remainder filled in from reference TRBV5-1 and TRBJ2-1): KAGVTQTPRYLIKTRGQQVTLSCSPISGHRSVSWYQQTPGQGLQFLFEYFSETQRNKGNFPGRFSGRQFSNSRSEMNVSTLELGDSALYLCASGIAGGNEQFFGPGTRLTVL.

The chain couples TRBV4-3 to TRBJ2-4; D perhaps matches TRBD1 (5 bases). Trimming shortened V by 0 bases and J by 3 bases, and 9 bases separated the two germline ends. The CDR3 runs to 15 residues. CDR1 LGHNA and CDR2 YSLEER come from the germline V gene. The CDR3 loop reads CASSQEGRVKNIQYF. CDR3 bases: TGCGCCAGCAGCCAAGAGGGCAGGGTCAAAAACATTCAGTACTTC.

In regard to this clone: One junction end does not reproduce the germline sequence, and a read error may be involved. The chain uses TRBV7-7 and TRBJ2-5, with D possibly being TRBD2 (5 bases). The CDR3 runs to 13 residues. In germline, CDR1 is SSHAT, CDR2 FNYEAQ (reference sequence). The DNA of the CDR3 is TGTGCTAGCAGCTTACTAGGCGGGGAGACCCAGTACTTC. It encodes CASSLLGGETQYF.

The V call is TRBV5-1, the J call TRBJ2-7; 11 bases agree with TRBD1. Germline V gives CDR1 SGHRS, CDR2 YFSETQ. V lost 4 bases and J lost 4; bases outside the gene matches: 4. The CDR3 contains 14 residues. CDR3 loop: CASSLDRGLYEQYF. CDR3 DNA: TGCGCCAGCAGCCTGGACAGGGGGCTTTACGAGCAGTACTTC.

The chain carries TRBV29-1 and TRBJ2-5, with a weak D call TRBD1 (5 bases). The V end was cut by 4 bases, the J end by 4 bases, with 19 bases between. The CDR3 spans 15 residues. Germline V CDR1 and CDR2: SQVTM, ANQGSEA. CDR3 in amino acids: CSVAWGAVAAETQYF. In DNA, the CDR3 is TGCAGCGTTGCCTGGGGCGCGGTGGCGGCAGAGACCCAGTACTTC.

The rearrangement links TRBV30 to TRBJ2-3, with D hard to call. V gave up 0 bases and J gave up 4 bases, with 5 bases separating them. The CDR3 runs 12 residues. The germline V gene encodes CDR1 GTSNPN and CDR2 SVGIG (reference sequence). The CDR3 DNA is TGTGCCTGGAGTGTAACGGCAGATACGCAGTATTTT. It is translated as CAWSVTADTQYF.

The rearrangement links TRBV11-2 to TRBJ1-4, with D uncertain. V shed 8 bases and J shed 0 bases, with 13 bases lying between them. Germline lookup yields CDR1 SGHAT and CDR2 FQNNGV. The CDR3 has 15 residues. Here the CDR3 DNA reads TGTGCCAGCGGATCGGGGAAAGCAACTAATGAAAAACTGTTTTTT. It translates to CASGSGKATNEKLFF.

The rearrangement joins TRBV5-1 to TRBJ2-7, with D tentatively TRBD1 (5 bases). CDR3 size: 13 residues. The germline V gene has CDR1 SGHRS and CDR2 YFSETQ. V lost 0 bases to trimming and J lost 5 bases, with 9 bases between them. CDR3 sequence (DNA): TGCGCCAGCAGCTTGGCCAGGGCACACGAGCAGTACTTC. Protein: CASSLARAHEQYF.

The chain has TRBV25-1 and TRBJ2-4; D gene ambiguous. The V and J ends lost 10 bases and 8 bases respectively, with 12 bases between them. Germline V gene lookup returns CDR1 MGHDK and CDR2 SYGVNS. The CDR3 runs to 11 residues. This CDR3 reads CATQNLDIQYF. The CDR3, as DNA: TGTGCCACCCAGAATCTGGACATTCAGTACTTC.

This clone appeared a single time. The sample holds other DNA sequences that translate to the same CDR3. J is TRBJ2-2 and V is TRBV4-3; D not resolved. The germline CDR1 and CDR2 sequences are LGHNA and YSLEER. Trimming pared 1 base from V and 5 bases from J, leaving 8 bases between. The CDR3 has 14 amino acids. CDR3 amino acids: CASSQVSGTGELFF. The CDR3 DNA is TGCGCCAGCAGCCAAGTTAGTGGGACCGGGGAGCTGTTTTTT.

About this clone: The sample has other DNA sequences that encode this CDR3 too. V gene TRBV30 combines with J gene TRBJ2-3; D uncertain. The germline V gene encodes CDR1 GTSNPN and CDR2 SVGIG (reference sequence). The CDR3 length is 12 residues. V was cut by 0 bases and J by 0 bases, with 1 base left in between. CDR3 in amino acids: CAWSVSTDTQYF. CDR3 bases: TGTGCCTGGAGTGTAAGCACAGATACGCAGTATTTT. Full variable domain (outside the CDR3, taken from reference TRBV30 and TRBJ2-3): SQTIHQWPATLVQPVGSPLSLECTVEGTSNPNLYWYRQAAGRGLQLLFYSVGIGQISSEVPQNLSASRPQDRQFILSSKKLLLSDSGFYLCAWSVSTDTQYFGPGTRLTVL.

In regard to this clone: This same CDR3 is encoded by further DNA sequences in the sample. The V and J genes are TRBV29-1 and TRBJ2-5, with TRBD2 identical over 9 bases. V dropped 4 bases and J dropped 5; count of bases not matched to a gene: 5. The CDR3 has 13 residues. Germline V gives CDR1 SQVTM, CDR2 ANQGSEA. The CDR3 region is CSVGLAGGETQYF. CDR3 nucleotides: TGCAGCGTTGGGTTGGCGGGAGGGGAGACCCAGTACTTC.

V usage is TRBV30 and J usage is TRBJ1-2, with D possibly matching TRBD1 (6 bases). The germline V gene has CDR1 GTSNPN and CDR2 SVGIG (reference sequence). The CDR3 runs 15 residues. V dropped 2 bases and J dropped 5 bases, with 18 bases sitting between them. CDR3 protein: CAWSLGGPLPYGYTF. DNA of the CDR3: TGTGCCTGGAGTCTTGGGGGGCCTCTCCCTTATGGCTACACCTTC.

This chain connects TRBV5-1 to TRBJ1-1; no clear D gene. The V gene lost 4 bases and the J gene lost 5 bases, with 12 bases spanning the gap. Per germline, CDR1 SGHRS and CDR2 YFSETQ. The CDR3 has 13 residues. The CDR3: CASSQTTLTEAFF. The CDR3 nucleotides are TGCGCCAGCAGCCAGACAACACTAACTGAAGCTTTCTTT.

This clone was detected a few times. The chain couples TRBV28 to TRBJ1-1; D gene ambiguous. CDR3 length: 12 amino acids. Deletions cut 2 bases from V and 4 bases from J, with 5 bases between. The germline CDR1 and CDR2 sequences are MDHEN and SYDVKM. As DNA, the CDR3 is TGTGCCAGCAGTTTAGTGGGCACTGAAGCTTTCTTT. It is translated as CASSLVGTEAFF.

The rearrangement uses TRBV29-1 and TRBJ2-3; D possibly corresponds to TRBD2 (6 bases). CDR1 and CDR2 (germline): SQVTM, ANQGSEA. Trimming removed 7 bases from V and 4 bases from J, with 24 bases in between. CDR3 length: 16 amino acids. The CDR3 DNA reads as TGCAGCGCCAACCGGGACTCCCGGGGCTGGGCAGATACGCAGTATTTT. Translated, it gives CSANRDSRGWADTQYF.

This chain links TRBV2 with TRBJ2-7; D ambiguous. From germline, CDR1 is SNHLY and CDR2 FYNNEI. The ends were cut back, 8 bases at V and 7 bases at J, with 15 bases in the middle. The CDR3 contains 12 residues. The CDR3 loop is CASCLALLEQYF. CDR3 DNA: TGTGCCAGCTGTCTCGCCCTCCTTGAGCAGTACTTC.

The CDR3 loop reads CASSPSGPYNEQFF. DNA of the CDR3: TGTGCCAGCAGTCCTAGCGGGCCTTACAATGAGCAGTTCTTC. The rearrangement links TRBV9 to TRBJ2-1, with 8 bases that match TRBD2. Germline assignment: CDR1 SGDLS and CDR2 YYNGEE. This CDR3 region has 14 residues. The J segment lost 4 bases and the V segment lost 5 bases, leaving 5 bases of the junction unmatched.

The chain recombines TRBV6-6 with TRBJ1-5; a possible D gene is TRBD1 (5 bases). V was cut by 8 bases and J by 3 bases, with 14 bases left in between. CDR1 and CDR2 (germline): MNHNY, SVGAGI (reference sequence). This CDR3 comprises 14 residues. The chain's CDR3 is CASGAGQTNQPQHF. The CDR3, as DNA: TGTGCCAGCGGAGCGGGGCAGACCAATCAGCCCCAGCATTTT.

The chain couples TRBV7-2 to TRBJ1-1; D is uncertain. The CDR3 loop spans 14 amino acids. Trimming removed 5 bases from V and 0 bases from J, with 10 bases in between. Germline V gives CDR1 SGHTA, CDR2 FQGNSA. CDR3 residues: CASSATRMNTEAFF. DNA of the CDR3: TGTGCCAGCAGCGCTACTAGGATGAACACTGAAGCTTTCTTT.

This chain connects TRBV15 to TRBJ2-3, with D possibly being TRBD1 (6 bases). The CDR3 spans 15 residues. V was trimmed by 2 bases and J by 2 bases, leaving 11 bases between them. In germline, CDR1 is LNHNV, CDR2 YYDKDF (reference sequence). This CDR3 is CATSRRRTDTDTQYF. The CDR3 DNA sequence: TGTGCCACCAGCAGAAGGAGGACAGACACAGATACGCAGTATTTT.